The clone carrying this T cell receptor (beta chain) was observed at least ten times. V was clipped by 4 bases and J by 5 bases, with 14 bases between them. This CDR3 region has 14 residues. Germline V CDR1 and CDR2: SGHDN, FVKESK. The data derive from a study of T cells in Graves' hyperthyroidism and ophthalmopathy. About the research overall: Peripheral blood was drawn at first diagnosis, prior to all treatment.

Ophthalmopathy patients had moderate-to-severe active disease, CAS ≥3, NOSPECS ≥4, and disease duration under 3 months. Diagnosis relied on clinical symptoms, serum thyroxine and TRAb, thyroid ultrasound and orbital computed tomography. Using RNA transcripts as the source, TCR beta CDR3 regions were amplified. The TCR CDR3 was amplified in a first-round RT-PCR using the HTBI primer set. One entry per CDR3 protein, called by TCRdb with MiXCR from the multiplex PCR reads. The sample contains 500,000 to 650,000 distinct CDR3 sequences, about a sixth of which appear only once. This chain links TRBV14 with TRBJ1-1; D is uncertain. The sequence came from a woman aged 18-30 years with Graves' ophthalmopathy. Sequences were obtained from blood. This CDR3 is CASSRSNLRTEAFF. Written as DNA, the CDR3 is TGTGCCAGCAGCCGTAGCAACCTGAGGACTGAAGCTTTCTTT.